The 22 T cell receptor beta chains listed next were all sequenced from one sample in a study of blood T cell repertoires in COVID-19. TCRdb keeps only in-frame clones here, not all; method: immunoSEQ multiplex PCR. The table lists 120,000 or so clones, approximately 87% of them singletons, with 7.5% to 9% in the top ten. Sample: peripheral blood. The receptors originated from a man in his sixties or seventies who had recovered from COVID-19.

This chain joins TRBV29-1 and TRBJ2-1, with 8 bases aligning to TRBD1. V trimming: 7 bases; J trimming: 9 bases; junction bases outside the gene matches: 5. This CDR3 is 11 amino acids long. Germline V lookup: CDR1 SQVTM, CDR2 ANQGSEA. The CDR3 sequence is CSESTGGEQFF. As DNA, the CDR3 is TGCAGCGAGAGTACAGGGGGTGAGCAGTTCTTC.

This chain links TRBV7-3 with TRBJ2-1; 12 bases map to TRBD2. Losses at the gene ends were 6 bases for V and 7 bases for J; bases not matched to a gene: 4. CDR1 and CDR2 (germline): SGHTA, FQGTGA. CDR3 size: 14 residues. The CDR3 DNA is TGTGCCAGCAGGACTAGCGGGGGATCGAATGAGCAGTTCTTC. This encodes CASRTSGGSNEQFF.

V and J are TRBV5-1 and TRBJ1-1, with D unresolved. The CDR3 is made up of 15 amino acids. V lost 1 base, J lost 0 bases, and 10 bases lay in between. Germline values: CDR1 SGHRS, CDR2 YFSETQ. The CDR3 nucleotides are TGCGCCAGCAGCTTGCACCCAGTCCTGAACACTGAAGCTTTCTTT. Encoded protein: CASSLHPVLNTEAFF.

This chain uses TRBV19 with TRBJ1-1, with 7 bases identical to TRBD1. The J segment lost 2 bases and the V segment lost 5 bases, leaving 5 bases of the junction unmatched. Germline-derived CDR1 and CDR2 are LNHDA and SQIVND (reference sequence). The CDR3 spans 14 residues. CDR3 residues: CASSFRQGNTEAFF. The CDR3 DNA is TGTGCCAGTAGTTTTAGACAGGGAAACACTGAAGCTTTCTTT. The full variable domain, with the rest looked up from reference TRBV19 and TRBJ1-1, is DGGITQSPKYLFRKEGQNVTLSCEQNLNHDAMYWYRQDPGQGLRLIYYSQIVNDFQKGDIAEGYSVSREKKESFPLTVTSAQKNPTAFYLCASSFRQGNTEAFFGQGTRLTVV.

The sample holds one count of this clone. The J gene is TRBJ2-1, the V gene TRBV5-1; D is unclear. Trimming removed 3 bases at V and 5 bases at J, with 9 bases between. The germline V gene has CDR1 SGHRS and CDR2 YFSETQ. The CDR3 loop spans 13 amino acids. DNA of the CDR3: TGCGCCAGCAGCTCGTACAGAAACAATGAGCAGTTCTTC. The encoded protein is CASSSYRNNEQFF.

This sequence joins TRBV9 and TRBJ1-1, with D possibly being TRBD1 (5 bases). Germline CDR1 and CDR2: SGDLS and YYNGEE. The V end was cut by 4 bases, the J end by 1 base, with 11 bases between. The CDR3 covers 14 residues. CDR3 nucleotide sequence: TGTGCCAGCAGCCCTCAGACAGCGAACACTGAAGCTTTCTTT. It codes for CASSPQTANTEAFF.

V and J are TRBV28 and TRBJ2-7; no clear D gene. The CDR3 length is 12 residues. Trimming cost V 5 bases and J 5 bases, with 10 bases left between them. The V gene's germline CDR1 is MDHEN and CDR2 SYDVKM. The CDR3 protein is CASSPASHEQYF. The DNA for the CDR3 is TGTGCCAGCAGTCCAGCGTCCCACGAGCAGTACTTC.

The chain combines TRBV11-2 with TRBJ2-4; 8 nucleotides match TRBD1. Losses at the gene ends were 1 base for V and 8 bases for J; bases not matched to a gene: 4. The germline CDR1 and CDR2 sequences are SGHAT and FQNNGV. The CDR3 contains 14 residues. CDR3 sequence (DNA): TGTGCCAGCAGCTTAGCCCAGGGGGCGGACATTCAGTACTTC. Translated: CASSLAQGADIQYF.

The rearrangement uses TRBV5-4 and TRBJ2-5; D might be TRBD2 (5 bases). The CDR3 length is 15 residues. Germline assignment: CDR1 SGHNT and CDR2 YYREEE (reference sequence). Trimming left V 2 bases short and J 5 bases short, with 16 bases between. This chain's CDR3 is CASSLMSGPGETQYF. The CDR3 region has the DNA TGTGCCAGCAGCTTAATGTCCGGCCCGGGGGAGACCCAGTACTTC.

V is TRBV5-6 and J is TRBJ2-7, with D perhaps TRBD1 (5 bases). The CDR3 runs 14 residues. Trimming left V 0 bases short and J 2 bases short, with 9 bases between. Germline assignment: CDR1 SGHDT and CDR2 YYEEEE. The CDR3 nucleotides are TGTGCCAGCAGCTTGGAACAGGACCCCTACGAGCAGTACTTC. It codes for CASSLEQDPYEQYF.

The chain joins TRBV6-5 to TRBJ2-1; 8 bases are shared with TRBD2. After removal of 6 bases from V and 5 bases from J, the junction contained 6 bases not matched to a gene. Germline V gene sequence: CDR1 MNHEY, CDR2 SVGAGI. The CDR3 runs to 14 residues. CDR3 coding DNA: TGTGCCAGCAGCACTAGCGGAAGACACAATGAGCAGTTCTTC. Protein: CASSTSGRHNEQFF.

This clone was observed a single time. The chain carries TRBV4-3 and TRBJ2-1; 12 bases line up with TRBD2. The V and J ends lost 3 bases and 4 bases, in that order; junction bases with no gene match: 4. Looked up from germline, CDR1 is LGHNA and CDR2 is YSLEER. This CDR3 is 16 amino acids long. The CDR3 nucleotides are TGCGCCAGCAGCCAGATACTAGCGGGAGGATACAATGAGCAGTTCTTC. Amino acids: CASSQILAGGYNEQFF.

The chain is built from TRBV29-1 and TRBJ2-7; 11 nucleotides line up with TRBD1. Germline CDR1 reads SQVTM; CDR2 reads ANQGSEA. With 6 bases clipped from V and 3 bases from J, the junction kept 4 bases outside the gene matches. The CDR3 is 13 amino acids. The CDR3 DNA reads TGCAGCGTCGGACAGGGGGCAGTCTACGAGCAGTACTTC. This encodes CSVGQGAVYEQYF.

There are a few counts of this clone. This chain uses TRBV6-6 with TRBJ2-2; the D gene is possibly TRBD1 (5 bases). Deletions cut 6 bases from V and 7 bases from J, with 9 bases between. This CDR3 region has 12 residues. CDR1 MNHNY and CDR2 SVGAGI come from the germline V gene (reference sequence). CDR3 in DNA: TGTGCCAGCAGACCCAGGGACGGGGAGCTGTTTTTT. It encodes CASRPRDGELFF.

The rearrangement joins TRBV27 to TRBJ2-3; TRBD2 might be the D (6 bases). This CDR3 has 15 residues. The V gene lost 3 bases and the J gene lost 1 base, with 11 bases spanning the gap. Looked up from germline, CDR1 is MNHEY and CDR2 is SMNVEV (reference sequence). The CDR3 spells CASSLRLGGTDTQYF. In nucleotides, the CDR3 is TGTGCCAGCAGTTTGAGACTAGGTGGCACAGATACGCAGTATTTT.

In DNA form, the CDR3 reads TGCGCCAGCAGCTTTAGCGGGGGGCTGGCCGGAGATACGCAGTATTTT. Amino acids: CASSFSGGLAGDTQYF. The J gene is TRBJ2-3, the V gene TRBV5-1, with 10 bases aligning to TRBD2. The germline gives CDR1 SGHRS, CDR2 YFSETQ. The junction had 8 bases not matched to a gene; V was cut back by 2 bases and J by 5 bases. CDR3 length: 16 amino acids.

V and J are TRBV28 and TRBJ2-2, with 8 bases fitting TRBD2. CDR1 is MDHEN and CDR2 is SYDVKM in the germline V gene. The CDR3 has 16 residues. V lost 6 bases to trimming and J lost 5 bases; unmatched junction nucleotides: 11. CDR3 in DNA: TGTGCCAGCAGCCCCATGGGAGCGGGGGCGACCGGGGAGCTGTTTTTT. It yields the protein CASSPMGAGATGELFF.

This chain uses TRBV28 with TRBJ2-2; D unresolved. This CDR3 spans 14 amino acids. The germline CDR1 and CDR2 sequences are MDHEN and SYDVKM. Trimming pared 9 bases from V and 4 bases from J, leaving 15 bases between. The CDR3 sequence: CASIAFILTGELFF. As DNA, the CDR3 is TGTGCCAGTATAGCATTTATACTCACCGGGGAGCTGTTTTTT.

The chain carries TRBV19 and TRBJ1-1; D uncertain. Germline CDR1 and CDR2: LNHDA and SQIVND (reference sequence). There are 13 residues in the CDR3. Trimming removed 3 bases from V and 0 bases from J, with 5 bases in between. In nucleotides, the CDR3 is TGTGCCAGTAGTATCCAAATGAACACTGAAGCTTTCTTT. This translates into CASSIQMNTEAFF.

The rearrangement joins TRBV2 to TRBJ2-7, with 10 bases aligning to TRBD2. With 2 bases clipped from V and 0 bases from J, the junction kept 10 bases outside the gene matches. The CDR3 runs to 18 residues. Germline CDR1 reads SNHLY; CDR2 reads FYNNEI. CDR3 nucleotide sequence: TGTGCCAGCAGTGAAAGCCTAGCGGGGGCCCCCAGCTCCTACGAGCAGTACTTC. Protein: CASSESLAGAPSSYEQYF.

The chain joins TRBV29-1 to TRBJ2-4, with TRBD1 matching 11 bases. Germline V gene sequence: CDR1 SQVTM, CDR2 ANQGSEA. There are 12 residues in the CDR3. Trimming cost V 7 bases and J 8 bases; bases outside gene matches: 4. CDR3 sequence: CSAGTGGDIQYF. CDR3 sequence (DNA): TGCAGCGCCGGGACAGGGGGGGACATTCAGTACTTC. Filled out from reference TRBV29-1 and TRBJ2-4, the complete variable domain reads SAVISQKPSRDICQRGTSLTIQCQVDSQVTMMFWYRQQPGQSLTLIATANQGSEATYESGFVIDKFPISRPNLTFSTLTVSNMSPEDSSIYLCSAGTGGDIQYFGAGTRLSVL.

This chain links TRBV5-1 with TRBJ2-2; tentatively, D is TRBD1 (5 bases). Looked up from germline, CDR1 is SGHRS and CDR2 is YFSETQ. The CDR3 contains 15 residues. V was clipped by 5 bases and J by 3 bases, with 14 bases between them. CDR3 bases: TGCGCCAGCAGAGGGGTGGGATATTACACCGGGGAGCTGTTTTTT. The encoded protein is CASRGVGYYTGELFF.